This TCR beta chain was captured in a study of T cells in Graves' hyperthyroidism and ophthalmopathy (dated by TCRdb to about 2019). Notes on the research overall: Peripheral blood was sampled at the time of initial diagnosis, prior to any treatment. Following sampling, methimazole starting at 30 mg daily was given to hyperthyroidism patients, and high-dose intravenous methylprednisolone was given to ophthalmopathy patients. A discovery cohort of fewer than 110 patients, about 40 with Graves' ophthalmopathy and more than 55 with stable Graves' hyperthyroidism, was used to find distinguishing TCR V-J signatures. In more than 5 Graves' hyperthyroidism patients, the study also compared T-cell repertoires from thyroid tissue with T-cell repertoires from blood. Prospective prediction of ophthalmopathy was tested in an independent validation cohort of fewer than 20 hyperthyroidism patients and some 17 patients who later progressed to ophthalmopathy. According to the paper, TCR Vbeta CDR3 sequencing was carried out on over 130 peripheral blood samples, which came from under 50 ophthalmopathy, 75 or so hyperthyroidism and roughly 17 progressor patients. For training and testing, the 110 or so patients in the discovery cohort were randomly divided in a 7:3 ratio. Broader findings and caveats from the paper: Sample size was not statistically predetermined, and blinding of investigators to group allocation was not performed. During validation, the model predicted progression to ophthalmopathy a median of approximately 7 months ahead of onset, with roughly 65% sensitivity and around 72% specificity. A 13 V-J signature model separated ophthalmopathy from stable hyperthyroidism, with 87.88% sensitivity and 81.08% specificity in cross-validation and 80%/75% in testing. Most expanded thyroid clonotypes (frequency above 0.001) were also found in blood, which suggests that blood repertoires may mirror thyroid immune responses.

Trimming removed 11 bases from V and 0 bases from J; the gene matches leave 5 bases unexplained. The CDR3 spans 13 residues, from the cysteine through the phenylalanine. Only the CDR3 region is kept as DNA, spanning 39 bases read in frame from base 1. From the germline V gene, CDR1 is MDHEN and CDR2 is SYDVKM. Amplification of TCR beta CDR3 regions was carried out from RNA transcripts. A first-round RT-PCR of the TCR CDR3 used the HTBI primer set with the Qiagen OneStep RT-PCR kit. Libraries were constructed in a second round of multiplex PCR, after which size selection and purification were carried out. Sequencing of the libraries was done on an Illumina HiSeq2000 using paired-end 100 bp reads. As for the original processing: SOAPnuke was used to process the raw data, throwing out any read that contained adapters or uncalled bases, had a mean Phred below 15, or lacked an exact constant-primer or identifier match. COPE v1.2.5 was used to merge high-quality paired reads, and clonotypes were defined as unique nucleotide sequences. MiTCR v1.1 was used to align clonotypes to the IMGT TRBV, TRBD and TRBJ reference segments. Only V-J combinations with frequency above 0.0001, covering about 99% of repertoires, were analysed. The TCS score was defined as the ratio of F50 (clonal expansion) to E x V (chaos), calculated using BLOSUM62-based TCRdist between CDR3 peptides within each V-J. Welch's t-statistics and random forest reduced fewer than 550 V-J features to some 14, which were used in a naive Bayes classifier (R e1071). The public reads were reprocessed in TCRdb via fastp at Q25 and MiXCR, keeping in-frame beta chains. Under each unique CDR3 protein, matching rows form one entry showing the most common genes and DNA. TCRdb, not the original authors, processed these V and J calls. This sample has some 500,000 distinct CDR3 sequences in its table, and about 24% of those were observed once. Around 11% of the sample is in the top ten clones.

Moderately to severely active disease, a Clinical Activity Score of at least 3, a NOSPECS grade of at least 4, and a duration under 3 months were present in ophthalmopathy patients. Patients with uncontrolled infections, other autoimmune diseases, pregnancy or lactation were excluded. Clinical symptoms, serum thyroxine and TRAb, thyroid ultrasound, and orbital computed tomography formed the basis for the diagnoses. PBMCs were separated from under 12 ml of fresh peripheral blood using Ficoll-Paque density gradient centrifugation. Total RNA was extracted using Trizol reagent, and RNA quality was assessed on an Agilent 2100 Bioanalyzer. As regards this clonotype: The antigen it recognizes is unknown. Base qualities are not at hand, and no much larger clone is one base apart.

The sequencing sample was made of blood. Recombination linked TRBV28 to TRBJ2-7, and 9 bases in between align with TRBD1. The sequence came from a woman aged 25-40 years with Graves' ophthalmopathy. The DNA reads TGTGCCGGATCGGGACAGGGCTCCTACGAGCAGTACTTC. This codes for CAGSGQGSYEQYF.